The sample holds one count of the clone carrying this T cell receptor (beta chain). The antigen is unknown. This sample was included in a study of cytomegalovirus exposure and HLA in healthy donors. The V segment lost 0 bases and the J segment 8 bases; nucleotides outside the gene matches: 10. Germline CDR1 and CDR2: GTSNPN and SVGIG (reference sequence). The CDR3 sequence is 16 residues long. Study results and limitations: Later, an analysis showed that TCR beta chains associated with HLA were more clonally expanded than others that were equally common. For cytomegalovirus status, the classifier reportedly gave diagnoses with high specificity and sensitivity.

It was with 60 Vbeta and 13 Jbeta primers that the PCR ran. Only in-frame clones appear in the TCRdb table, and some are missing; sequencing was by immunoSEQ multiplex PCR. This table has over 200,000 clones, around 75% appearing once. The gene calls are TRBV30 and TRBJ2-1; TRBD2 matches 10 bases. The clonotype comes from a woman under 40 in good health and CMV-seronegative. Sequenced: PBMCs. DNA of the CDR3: TGTGCCTGGAGTGTACAAAGCGGGGGGGCCCTCGATGAGCAGTTCTTC. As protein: CAWSVQSGGALDEQFF.